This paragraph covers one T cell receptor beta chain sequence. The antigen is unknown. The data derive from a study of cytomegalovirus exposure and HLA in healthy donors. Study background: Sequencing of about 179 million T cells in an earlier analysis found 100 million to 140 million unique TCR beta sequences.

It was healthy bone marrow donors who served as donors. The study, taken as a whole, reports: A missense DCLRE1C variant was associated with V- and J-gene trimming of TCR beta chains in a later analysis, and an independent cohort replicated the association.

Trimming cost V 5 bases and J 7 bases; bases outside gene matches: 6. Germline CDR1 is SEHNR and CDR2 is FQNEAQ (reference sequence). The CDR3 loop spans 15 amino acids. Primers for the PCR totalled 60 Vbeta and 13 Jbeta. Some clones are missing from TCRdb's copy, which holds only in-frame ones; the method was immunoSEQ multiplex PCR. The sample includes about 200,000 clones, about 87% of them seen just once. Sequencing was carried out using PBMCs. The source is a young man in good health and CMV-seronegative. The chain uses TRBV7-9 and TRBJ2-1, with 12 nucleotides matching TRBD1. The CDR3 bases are TGTGCCAGCAGCCACCCGGGACAGGGGGCTAATGAGCAGTTCTTC. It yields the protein CASSHPGQGANEQFF.